This record covers a single T cell receptor beta chain. Its antigen remains unidentified. Method: immunoSEQ multiplex PCR; TCRdb's copy keeps in-frame clones and lacks some. The sample consists of about 26,000 clones, roughly 82% of them appearing once. This CDR3 has 14 residues. Trimming pared 0 bases from V and 3 bases from J, leaving 6 bases between. CDR1 and CDR2 from the germline V gene are MGHRA and YSYEKL. The data stem from a study of siplizumab effects on memory and regulatory T cells. General observations from the study: Neither a naive nor a memory phenotype was assignable to roughly 75-95% of proliferating CD4+ or CD8+ clones.

The sequence was collected from a human donor in good health. Sequencing used memory CD4+ T cells sorted from blood. The chain combines TRBV4-1 with TRBJ1-5, with D hard to call. The CDR3 region has the DNA TGCGCCAGCAGCCAAGATTTGAACAATCAGCCCCAGCATTTT. Protein sequence: CASSQDLNNQPQHF.